The rows below give T cell receptor beta chains drawn from one sample of a study of type 1 regulatory T cells. TCRdb re-derived calls from the reads in MiXCR, one entry per CDR3 protein. The sample contains about 60,000 distinct CDR3 sequences, just under 50% of which appear only once. No antigen has been assigned to these receptors. The sequencing input was cultured non-Tr1 T cells, either the whole culture or a sorted T cell fraction (not recorded which). The receptors derive from a human donor in good health. The conserved cysteine and the conserved F or W are not part of the CDR3 here.

v_gene	len	j_gene	CDR3aa
TRBV12-3/TRBV12-4	13	TRBJ2-3	ASSTTGARTDTQY
TRBV6-1	12	TRBJ1-5	ASSGQLVGEPQH
TRBV7-2	11	TRBJ1-3	ASSLGTGNTIY
TRBV14	14	TRBJ2-3	ASSLEREWRTDTQY
TRBV12-3/TRBV12-4	13	TRBJ2-1	ASSLAGGPYNEQF
TRBV20-1	12	TRBJ1-1	SAPDSGAISEAF
TRBV7-8	17	TRBJ1-5	ASSSQPGQGSNSNQPQH
TRBV7-2	13	TRBJ1-4	ASSLVAQSNEKLF
TRBV11-2	13	TRBJ1-1	ASSLGGSWNTEAF
TRBV2	13	TRBJ1-5	ASRLGTGYHQPQH
TRBV20-1	13	TRBJ2-7	SAPLQGEGSYEQY
TRBV25-1	13	TRBJ1-2	ASSDPSQGSYGYT
TRBV29-1	9	TRBJ2-5	SVGDGETQY
TRBV12-3/TRBV12-4	13	TRBJ2-5	ASSTPADPGKTQY
TRBV20-1	13	TRBJ1-1	SARTIDRENTEAF
TRBV11-3	12	TRBJ2-3	ASSSRVGADTQY
TRBV7-2	9	TRBJ1-2	ASSRRGGYT
TRBV30	10	TRBJ2-3	AWSGSTDTQY
TRBV7-2	12	TRBJ2-6	ASRLRSGANVLT
TRBV3-1	13	TRBJ2-1	ASSQGGTSANEQF
TRBV6-1	12	TRBJ2-7	VSTGTSSLGRQY
TRBV7-2	13	TRBJ2-1	ASSLEVGGYNEQF
TRBV7-6	13	TRBJ2-5	ASTLGSGGRETQY
TRBV15	11	TRBJ1-6	ATSSGGGSPLH
TRBV7-2	13	TRBJ2-1	ASSFVTGPYNEQF
TRBV12-3/TRBV12-4	14	TRBJ2-2	ASRYTWQGETGELF
TRBV12-3/TRBV12-4	13	TRBJ2-1	ASSFAGTGYNEQF
TRBV20-1	9	TRBJ2-4	SASLAGLQY